This T cell receptor (beta chain) originates from a study of CXCR3-negative and CXCR3-positive naive CD8 T cells. Whole-study findings and limits: Higher TRB CDR3 hydrophobicity marked CXCR3-positive naive cells relative to CXCR3-negative naive cells. Memory CD8+ cells showed much lower diversity, while both naive subsets displayed comparably high diversity. Similar TRBV-TRBJ gene usage was seen in naive CXCR3-negative and CXCR3-positive cells, but not in memory cells. CXCR3 expression partially decreased after cryopreservation; most assays used fresh PBMCs.

Regarding this clonotype: Its antigen is unknown.

CDR3 length: 15 residues. Germline V gene lookup returns CDR1 SQVTM and CDR2 ANQGSEA. Preparation of TRB cDNA libraries relied on 5' RACE carrying UMI labels. Using the 5' RACE reads, TCRdb records one entry per CDR3 protein without DNA. Recorded for this sample: 150,000 to 180,000 distinct CDR3 sequences. The clonotype originates from a human donor in good health. Some clones in this sample may be carry-over from other donors' samples. Sequencing was performed on naive CXCR3+ CD8+ T cells from blood. Stated subset: CD45RO-CCR7+CD27+CD95- naive CD8+ T cells expressing CXCR3 (TNR3+). The rearrangement uses TRBV29-1 and TRBJ2-5; TCRdb's assignment of TRBD1 cannot be checked, as there is no DNA. The CDR3 loop is CSVEEGGGYQETQYF. Full variable domain (remainder filled in from reference TRBV29-1 and TRBJ2-5): SAVISQKPSRDICQRGTSLTIQCQVDSQVTMMFWYRQQPGQSLTLIATANQGSEATYESGFVIDKFPISRPNLTFSTLTVSNMSPEDSSIYLCSVEEGGGYQETQYFGPGTRLLVL.